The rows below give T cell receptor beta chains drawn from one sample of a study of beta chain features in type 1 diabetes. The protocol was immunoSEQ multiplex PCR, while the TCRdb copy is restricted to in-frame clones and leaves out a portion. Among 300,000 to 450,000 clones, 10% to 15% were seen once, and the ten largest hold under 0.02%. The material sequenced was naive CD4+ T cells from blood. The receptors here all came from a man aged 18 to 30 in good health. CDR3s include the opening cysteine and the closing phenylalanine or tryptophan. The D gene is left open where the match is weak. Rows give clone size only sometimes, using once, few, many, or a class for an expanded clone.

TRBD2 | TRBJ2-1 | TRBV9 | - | CASSTRSGRTYNEQFF | TGTGCCAGCAGCACCCGCAGCGGGAGGACCTACAATGAGCAGTTCTTC
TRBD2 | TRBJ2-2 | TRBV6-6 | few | CASSYSGGAGELFF | TGTGCCAGCAGTTACTCGGGAGGGGCCGGGGAGCTGTTTTTT
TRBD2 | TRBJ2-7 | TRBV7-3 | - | CASSLAGGTYEQYF | TGTGCCAGCAGCTTAGCGGGAGGCACCTACGAGCAGTACTTC
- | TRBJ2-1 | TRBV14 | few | CASSQDPSDSQFF | TGTGCCAGCAGCCAAGATCCCAGTGATTCTCAGTTCTTC
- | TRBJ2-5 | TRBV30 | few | CAWKGLTHQETQYF | TGTGCCTGGAAGGGGCTAACTCATCAAGAGACCCAGTACTTC
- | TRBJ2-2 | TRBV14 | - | CASSPRLTGELFF | TGTGCCAGCAGCCCCCGGTTAACCGGGGAGCTGTTTTTT
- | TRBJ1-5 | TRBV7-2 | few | CASSLGAESTNQPQHF | TGTGCCAGCAGCTTAGGGGCCGAGTCAACCAATCAGCCCCAGCATTTT
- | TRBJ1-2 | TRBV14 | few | CASSQQGFGYTF | TGTGCCAGCAGCCAACAGGGGTTTGGCTACACCTTC
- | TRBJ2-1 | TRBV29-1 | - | CSAGEQTSTNEQFF | TGCAGCGCCGGTGAGCAGACATCAACAAATGAGCAGTTCTTC
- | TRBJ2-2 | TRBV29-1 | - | CSVGQGYPGELFF | TGCAGCGTTGGTCAGGGCTACCCCGGGGAGCTGTTTTTT
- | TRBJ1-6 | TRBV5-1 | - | CASSLEGTPNSPLHF | TGCGCCAGCAGCTTGGAGGGGACACCTAATTCACCCCTCCACTTT
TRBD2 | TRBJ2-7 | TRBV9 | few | CASSGGPSGRAREQYF | TGTGCCAGCAGCGGAGGACCTAGCGGGAGGGCTCGCGAGCAGTACTTC
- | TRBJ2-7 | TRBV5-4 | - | CASRSYTGIGGYEQYF | TGTGCCAGCAGATCATATACAGGGATAGGTGGATACGAGCAGTACTTC
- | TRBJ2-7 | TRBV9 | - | CASSVGNRAYEQYF | TGTGCCAGCAGCGTAGGTAACAGAGCCTACGAGCAGTACTTC
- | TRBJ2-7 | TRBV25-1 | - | CASSTPRSSYEQYF | TGTGCCAGCAGCACACCCCGGAGCTCCTACGAGCAGTACTTC
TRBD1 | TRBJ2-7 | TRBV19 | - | CASPRSGQGAREQYF | TGTGCCAGTCCTCGGTCGGGACAGGGGGCTCGGGAGCAGTACTTC
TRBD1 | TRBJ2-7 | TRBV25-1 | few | CASRGQGSHEQYF | TGTGCCAGCAGGGGACAGGGGTCCCACGAGCAGTACTTC
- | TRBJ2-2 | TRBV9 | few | CASSVGQGARPNTGELFF | TGTGCCAGCAGCGTAGGCCAAGGGGCCCGGCCGAACACCGGGGAGCTGTTTTTT
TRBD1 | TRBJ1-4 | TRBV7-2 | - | CASSSPTGFLEKLFF | TGTGCCAGCAGCTCCCCGACAGGGTTTCTTGAAAAACTGTTTTTT
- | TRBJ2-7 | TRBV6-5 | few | CASLGQTYEQYF | TGTGCCAGCCTGGGCCAGACCTACGAGCAGTACTTC
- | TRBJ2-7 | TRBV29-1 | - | CSASSQGGYEQYF | TGCAGCGCCTCATCACAGGGAGGGTACGAGCAGTACTTC
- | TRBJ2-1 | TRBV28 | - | CASSLAGARDEQFF | TGTGCCAGCAGTCTCGCGGGGGCTCGAGATGAGCAGTTCTTC
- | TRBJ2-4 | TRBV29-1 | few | CSARRQGLQNIQYF | TGCAGCGCCCGCCGGCAGGGCCTTCAAAACATTCAGTACTTC
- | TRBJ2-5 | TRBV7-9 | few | CASSPGETQYF | TGTGCCAGCAGCCCAGGGGAGACCCAGTACTTC
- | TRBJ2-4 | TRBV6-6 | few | CASSRSLGIAKNIQYF | TGTGCCAGCAGTCGGAGCCTGGGTATTGCCAAAAACATTCAGTACTTC
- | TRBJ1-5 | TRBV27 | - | CASSSPNSNQPQHF | TGTGCCAGCAGTTCCCCCAATAGCAATCAGCCCCAGCATTTT
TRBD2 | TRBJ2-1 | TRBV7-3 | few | CASSLAGLAGLGEFF | TGTGCCAGCAGCTTAGCTGGACTAGCGGGCCTGGGGGAGTTCTTC
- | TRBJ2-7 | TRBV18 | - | CASSPASYYSYEQYF | TGTGCCAGCTCTCCCGCGAGCTATTACTCCTACGAGCAGTACTTC
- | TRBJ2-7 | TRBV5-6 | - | CASSSRGNEQYF | TGTGCCAGCAGCTCTAGGGGGAACGAGCAGTACTTC
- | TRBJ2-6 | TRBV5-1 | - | CASSYQGSGANVLTF | TGCGCCAGCAGCTATCAGGGCTCTGGGGCCAACGTCCTGACTTTC
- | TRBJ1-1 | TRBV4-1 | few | CASSQDWTNTEAFF | TGCGCCAGCAGCCAGGACTGGACGAACACTGAAGCTTTCTTT
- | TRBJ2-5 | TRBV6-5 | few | CASSRSGGRETQYF | TGTGCCAGCAGCCGGTCGGGGGGCCGAGAGACCCAGTACTTC
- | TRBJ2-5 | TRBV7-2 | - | CASSLPPRQATGETQYF | TGTGCCAGCAGCTTACCCCCTCGGCAGGCTACGGGGGAGACCCAGTACTTC
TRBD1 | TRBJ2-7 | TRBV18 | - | CASSRGTGSSYEQYF | TGTGCCAGCTCACGAGGGACAGGGTCCTCCTACGAGCAGTACTTC
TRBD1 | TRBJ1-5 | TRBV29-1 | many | CSARTGGDQPQHF | TGCAGCGCTAGGACAGGGGGTGATCAGCCCCAGCATTTT
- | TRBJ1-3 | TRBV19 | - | CASSIDVMTAGNTIYF | TGTGCCAGTAGTATAGATGTTATGACAGCTGGAAACACCATATATTTT
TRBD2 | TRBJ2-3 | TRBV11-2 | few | CASSPSLAGGADTQYF | TGTGCCAGCAGTCCATCCCTGGCGGGGGGCGCAGATACGCAGTATTTT
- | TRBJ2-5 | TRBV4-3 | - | CASSQDPTEETQYF | TGCGCCAGCAGCCAAGACCCAACAGAAGAGACCCAGTACTTC
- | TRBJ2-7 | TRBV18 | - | CASSPRYEQYF | TGTGCCAGCTCACCCCGTTACGAGCAGTACTTC
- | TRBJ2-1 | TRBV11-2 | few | CASSPVRLVGYNEQFF | TGTGCCAGCAGCCCCGTTCGACTAGTGGGATACAATGAGCAGTTCTTC
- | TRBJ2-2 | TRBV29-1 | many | CSALGTSNTGELFF | TGCAGCGCACTAGGGACATCGAACACCGGGGAGCTGTTTTTT
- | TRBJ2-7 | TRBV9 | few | CASSVASSGAYEQYF | TGTGCCAGCAGCGTAGCCTCCAGCGGAGCCTACGAGCAGTACTTC
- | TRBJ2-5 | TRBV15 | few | CATSRVTEIQETQYF | TGTGCCACCAGCAGAGTGACAGAGATCCAAGAGACCCAGTACTTC
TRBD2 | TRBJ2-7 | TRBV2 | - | CASSELAGVEQYF | TGTGCCAGCAGTGAACTAGCGGGGGTTGAGCAGTACTTC
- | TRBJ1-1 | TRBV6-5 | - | CASISQPNTEAFF | TGTGCCAGCATCTCACAGCCGAACACTGAAGCTTTCTTT
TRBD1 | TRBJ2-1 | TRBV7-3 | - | CASSSRTGINNEQFF | TGTGCCAGCAGCTCTAGGACAGGGATCAACAATGAGCAGTTCTTC
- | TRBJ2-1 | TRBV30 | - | CAWYLGLNEQFF | TGTGCCTGGTACCTGGGGCTCAATGAGCAGTTCTTC
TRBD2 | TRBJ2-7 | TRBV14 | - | CTSSRDYRYEQYF | TGTACCAGCAGCCGGGACTACCGCTACGAGCAGTACTTC
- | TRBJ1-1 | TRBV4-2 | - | CASSQDVRDPTEAFF | TGTGCCAGCAGCCAAGACGTCAGGGATCCCACTGAAGCTTTCTTT
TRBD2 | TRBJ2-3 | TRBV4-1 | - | CASSRTAGDPLEGTDTQYF | TGCGCCAGCAGCCGTACAGCGGGGGACCCTCTTGAAGGCACAGATACGCAGTATTTT
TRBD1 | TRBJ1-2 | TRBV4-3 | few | CASSQDPQGAYGYTF | TGCGCCAGCAGCCAAGATCCACAGGGGGCCTATGGCTACACCTTC
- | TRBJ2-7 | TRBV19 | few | CASSPEGTSTYEQYF | TGTGCCAGTAGTCCAGAGGGTACGAGCACCTACGAGCAGTACTTC
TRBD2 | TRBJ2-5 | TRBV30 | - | CAWSVGGVSETQYF | TGTGCCTGGAGTGTCGGGGGGGTGAGCGAGACCCAGTACTTC
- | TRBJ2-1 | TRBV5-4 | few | CASSLVFDEQFF | TGTGCCAGCAGCTTGGTCTTTGATGAGCAGTTCTTC
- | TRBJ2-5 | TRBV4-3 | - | CASSLGETQYF | TGCGCCAGCAGCCTCGGGGAGACCCAGTACTTC
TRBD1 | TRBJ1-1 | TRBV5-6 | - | CASRFQDRVKAFF | TGTGCCAGCAGGTTTCAAGACAGGGTTAAAGCTTTCTTT
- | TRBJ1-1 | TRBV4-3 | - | CASSQGVGRLNTEAFF | TGCGCCAGCAGCCAAGGTGTGGGCAGGTTGAACACTGAAGCTTTCTTT